The text below deals with one T cell receptor beta chain. Its antigen is unidentified. The entry originates in a study of identical twins' blood T cells. Regarding the study as a whole: Environmental influences on twin similarity could not be excluded.

Germline CDR1 reads SGHRS; CDR2 reads YFSETQ. The V and J ends lost 4 bases and 4 bases, in that order; junction bases with no gene match: 9. The length of the CDR3 is 16 residues. The three twin pairs were reared together, likely meeting the same infections. TCRdb re-called the 5' RACE reads through MiXCR, storing one row per CDR3 protein. The sample includes a few hundred thousand distinct CDR3 sequences, 25% to 35% of them seen just once. The clonotype comes from a woman aged 18 to 55 in good health. This chain connects TRBV5-1 to TRBJ1-4, with TRBD1 identical over 8 bases. The sequenced sample consisted of PBMCs. The CDR3: CASSPGTGDRNEKLFF. CDR3 nucleotide sequence: TGCGCCAGCAGCCCAGGGACAGGTGACCGTAATGAAAAACTGTTTTTT.